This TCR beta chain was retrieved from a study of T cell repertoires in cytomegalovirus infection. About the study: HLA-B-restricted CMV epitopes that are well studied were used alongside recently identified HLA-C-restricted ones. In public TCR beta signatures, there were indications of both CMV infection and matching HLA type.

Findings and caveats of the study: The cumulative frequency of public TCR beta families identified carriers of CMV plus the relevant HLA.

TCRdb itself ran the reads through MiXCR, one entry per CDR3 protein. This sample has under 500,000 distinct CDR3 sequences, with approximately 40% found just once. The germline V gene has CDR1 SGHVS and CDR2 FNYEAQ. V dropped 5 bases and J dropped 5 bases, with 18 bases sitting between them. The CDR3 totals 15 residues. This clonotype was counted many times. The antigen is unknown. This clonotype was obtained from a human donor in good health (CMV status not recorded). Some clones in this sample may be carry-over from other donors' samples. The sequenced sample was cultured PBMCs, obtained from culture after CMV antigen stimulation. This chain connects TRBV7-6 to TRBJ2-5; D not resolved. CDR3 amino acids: CASSRQGLGWETQYF. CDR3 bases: TGTGCCAGCAGCCGTCAAGGGCTTGGGTGGGAGACCCAGTACTTC.